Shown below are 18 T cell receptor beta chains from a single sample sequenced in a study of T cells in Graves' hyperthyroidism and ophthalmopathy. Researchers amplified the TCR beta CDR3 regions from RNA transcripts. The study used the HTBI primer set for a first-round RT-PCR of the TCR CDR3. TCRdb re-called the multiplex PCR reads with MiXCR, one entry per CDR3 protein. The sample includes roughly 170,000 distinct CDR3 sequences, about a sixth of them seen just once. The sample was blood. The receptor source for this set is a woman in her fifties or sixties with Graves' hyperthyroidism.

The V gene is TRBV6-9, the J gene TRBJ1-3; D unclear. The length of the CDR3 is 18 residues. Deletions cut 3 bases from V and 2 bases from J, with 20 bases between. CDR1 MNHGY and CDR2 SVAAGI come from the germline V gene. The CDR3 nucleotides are TGTGCCAGCAGTTACGGTCAGGTGGTCTCAGCGGCTGGAAACACCATATATTTT. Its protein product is CASSYGQVVSAAGNTIYF.

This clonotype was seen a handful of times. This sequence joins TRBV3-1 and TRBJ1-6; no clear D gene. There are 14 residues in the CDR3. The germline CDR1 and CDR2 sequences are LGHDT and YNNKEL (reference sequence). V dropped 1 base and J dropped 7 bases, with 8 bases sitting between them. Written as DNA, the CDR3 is TGTGCCAGCAGCCAAGGGGCCATCAATTCACCCCTCCACTTT. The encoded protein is CASSQGAINSPLHF. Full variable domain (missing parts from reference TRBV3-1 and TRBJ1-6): DTAVSQTPKYLVTQMGNDKSIKCEQNLGHDTMYWYKQDSKKFLKIMFSYNNKELIINETVPNRFSPKSPDKAHLNLHINSLELGDSAVYFCASSQGAINSPLHFGNGTRLTVT.

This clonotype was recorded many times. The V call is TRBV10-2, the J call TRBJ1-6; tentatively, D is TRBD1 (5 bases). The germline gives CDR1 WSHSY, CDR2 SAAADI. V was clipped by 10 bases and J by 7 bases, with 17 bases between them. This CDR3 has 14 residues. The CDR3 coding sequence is TGCGCCACCATGGGAGGGACGGACAATTCACCCCTCCACTTT. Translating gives CATMGGTDNSPLHF.

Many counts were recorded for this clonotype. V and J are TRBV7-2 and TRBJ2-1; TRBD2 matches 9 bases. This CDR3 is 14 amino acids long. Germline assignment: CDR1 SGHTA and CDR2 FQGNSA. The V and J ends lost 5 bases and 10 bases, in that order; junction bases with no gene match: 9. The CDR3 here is CASSPRTSDEEQFF. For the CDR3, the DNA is TGTGCCAGCAGCCCGCGGACTAGCGATGAGGAGCAGTTCTTC.

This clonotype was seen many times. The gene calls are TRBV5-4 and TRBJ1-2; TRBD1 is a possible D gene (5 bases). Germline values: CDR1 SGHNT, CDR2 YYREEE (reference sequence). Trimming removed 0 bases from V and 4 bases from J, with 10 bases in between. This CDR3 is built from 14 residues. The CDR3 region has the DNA TGTGCCAGCAGCTTGGGAGGGGAGCTCTATGGCTACACCTTC. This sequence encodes CASSLGGELYGYTF.

The CDR3 DNA sequence: TGTGCCAGCAGTTACGATTACAGTAACACTGAAGCTTTCTTT. Residues: CASSYDYSNTEAFF. This chain uses TRBV6-1 with TRBJ1-1; D not certain. Trimming pared 5 bases from V and 2 bases from J, leaving 12 bases between. Germline CDR1 and CDR2: MNHNS and SASEGT. The CDR3 is 14 amino acids.

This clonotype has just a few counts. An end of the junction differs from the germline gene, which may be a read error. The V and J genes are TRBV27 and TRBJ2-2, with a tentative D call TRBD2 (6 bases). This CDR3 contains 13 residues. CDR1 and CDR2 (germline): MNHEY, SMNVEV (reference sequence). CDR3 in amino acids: CASSFRHRGEPFF. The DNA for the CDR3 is TGTGCCAGCAGTTTTAGGCACCGCGGGGAGCCGTTTTTT.

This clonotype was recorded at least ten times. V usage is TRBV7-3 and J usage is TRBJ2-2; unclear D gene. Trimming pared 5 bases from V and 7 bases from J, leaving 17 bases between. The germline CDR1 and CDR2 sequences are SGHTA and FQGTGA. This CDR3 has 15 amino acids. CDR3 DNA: TGTGCCAGCAGCCGAACCCCTAACGTGGGCGGGGAGCTGTTTTTT. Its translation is CASSRTPNVGGELFF.

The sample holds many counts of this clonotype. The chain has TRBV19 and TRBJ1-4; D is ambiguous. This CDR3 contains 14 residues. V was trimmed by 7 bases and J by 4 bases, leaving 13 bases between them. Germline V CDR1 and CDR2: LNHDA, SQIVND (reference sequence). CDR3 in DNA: TGTGCCAGTACCACCGCCTTGCATAATGAAAAACTGTTTTTT. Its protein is CASTTALHNEKLFF.

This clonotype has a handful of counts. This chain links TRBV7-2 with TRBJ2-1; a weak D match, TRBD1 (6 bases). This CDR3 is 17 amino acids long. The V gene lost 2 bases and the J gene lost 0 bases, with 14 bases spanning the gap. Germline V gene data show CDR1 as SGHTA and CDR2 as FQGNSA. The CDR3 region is CASSLLGASGSYNEQFF. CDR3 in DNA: TGTGCCAGCAGCTTATTGGGGGCGTCAGGCTCCTACAATGAGCAGTTCTTC.

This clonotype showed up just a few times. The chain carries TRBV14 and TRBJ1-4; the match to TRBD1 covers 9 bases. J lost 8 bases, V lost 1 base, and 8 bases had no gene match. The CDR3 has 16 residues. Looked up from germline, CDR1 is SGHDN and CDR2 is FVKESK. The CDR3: CASSQGFGTGTEKLFF. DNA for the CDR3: TGTGCCAGCAGCCAAGGTTTCGGGACAGGGACCGAAAAACTGTTTTTT. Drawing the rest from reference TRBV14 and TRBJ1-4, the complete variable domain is EAGVTQFPSHSVIEKGQTVTLRCDPISGHDNLYWYRRVMGKEIKFLLHFVKESKQDESGMPNNRFLAERTGGTYSTLKVQPAELEDSGVYFCASSQGFGTGTEKLFFGSGTQLSVL.

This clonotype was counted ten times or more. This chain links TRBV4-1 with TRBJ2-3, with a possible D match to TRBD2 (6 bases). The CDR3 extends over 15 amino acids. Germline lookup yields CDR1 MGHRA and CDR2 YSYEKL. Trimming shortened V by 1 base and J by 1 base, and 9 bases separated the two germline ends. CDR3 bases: TGCGCCAGCAGCCAAGTAGGGGAGGGCACAGATACGCAGTATTTT. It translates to CASSQVGEGTDTQYF.

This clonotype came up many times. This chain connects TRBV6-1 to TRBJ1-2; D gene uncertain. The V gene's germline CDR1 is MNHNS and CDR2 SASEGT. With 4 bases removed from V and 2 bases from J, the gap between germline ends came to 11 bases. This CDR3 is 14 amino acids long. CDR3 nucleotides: TGTGCCAGCAGTGCAGGAGGACCCAACTATGGCTACACCTTC. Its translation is CASSAGGPNYGYTF.

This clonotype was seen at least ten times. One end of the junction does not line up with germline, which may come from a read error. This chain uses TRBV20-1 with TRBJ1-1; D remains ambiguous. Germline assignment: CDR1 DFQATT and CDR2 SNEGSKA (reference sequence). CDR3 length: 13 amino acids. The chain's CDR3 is CSASVGRSTKAFF. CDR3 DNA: TGCAGTGCTAGTGTCGGTCGCAGCACTAAAGCTTTCTTT.

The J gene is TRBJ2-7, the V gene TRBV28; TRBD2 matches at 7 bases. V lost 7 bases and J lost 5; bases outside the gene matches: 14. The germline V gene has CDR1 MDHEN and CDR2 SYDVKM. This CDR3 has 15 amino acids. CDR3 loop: CASIQRGVLGNEQYF. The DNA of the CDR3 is TGTGCCAGCATTCAACGGGGGGTTCTCGGCAACGAGCAGTACTTC.

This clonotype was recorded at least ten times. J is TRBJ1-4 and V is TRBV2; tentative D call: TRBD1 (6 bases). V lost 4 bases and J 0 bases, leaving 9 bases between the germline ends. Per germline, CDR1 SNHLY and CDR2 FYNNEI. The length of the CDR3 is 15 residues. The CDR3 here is CASSVQGTTNEKLFF. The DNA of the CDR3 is TGTGCCAGCAGTGTACAGGGAACAACTAATGAAAAACTGTTTTTT.

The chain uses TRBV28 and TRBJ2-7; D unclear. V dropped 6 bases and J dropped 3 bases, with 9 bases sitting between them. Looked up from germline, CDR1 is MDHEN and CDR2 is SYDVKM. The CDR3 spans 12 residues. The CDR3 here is CASSFRFYEQYF. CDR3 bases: TGTGCCAGCAGCTTTCGGTTCTACGAGCAGTACTTC.

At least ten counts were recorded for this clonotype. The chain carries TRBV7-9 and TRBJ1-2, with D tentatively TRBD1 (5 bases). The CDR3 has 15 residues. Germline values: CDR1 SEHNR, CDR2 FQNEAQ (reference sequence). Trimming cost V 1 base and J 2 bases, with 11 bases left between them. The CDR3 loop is CASSLGGTGNYGYTF. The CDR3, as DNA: TGTGCCAGCAGCTTAGGCGGGACGGGGAACTATGGCTACACCTTC.